The present T cell receptor (beta chain) was sequenced within a study of OX40 agonist ivuxolimab in advanced cancers. Study-level background: Participants averaged about 66 years of age (range about 23 to 80) and were 75% to 90% male.

Profiled with immunoSEQ multiplex PCR; TCRdb holds only in-frame clones, not every one. The table records about 50,000 clones, 82% of them present only once. The V gene's germline CDR1 is SEHNR and CDR2 FQNEAQ (reference sequence). There are 15 residues in the CDR3. Trimming left V 3 bases short and J 5 bases short, with 16 bases between. The source of this sequence is an adult with an advanced solid tumor such as melanoma, head and neck, liver or kidney cancer. J is TRBJ1-1 and V is TRBV7-9; TRBD1 is a possible D gene (6 bases). Sequences were derived from CD4+ or CD8+ T cells sorted from blood, sampled in a trial of the OX40 agonist ivuxolimab. Here the CDR3 reads CASSLTQGFGTEAFF. As DNA, the CDR3 is TGTGCCAGCAGCTTGACCCAGGGGTTTGGGACTGAAGCTTTCTTT. Variable domain in full (rest from reference TRBV7-9 and TRBJ1-1): DTGVSQNPRHKITKRGQNVTFRCDPISEHNRLYWYRQTLGQGPEFLTYFQNEAQLEKSRLLSDRFSAERPKGSFSTLEIQRTEQGDSAMYLCASSLTQGFGTEAFFGQGTRLTVV.